This section outlines one TCR beta chain sequence together with its context. The data are from a study of blood T cell repertoires in COVID-19. This CDR3 is built from 15 residues. V shed 4 bases and J 7 bases; nucleotides not matched to a gene: 9. Germline V lookup: CDR1 SGDLS, CDR2 YYNGEE. Sequencing was performed with immunoSEQ multiplex PCR; in TCRdb, only in-frame clones are kept and a portion is missing. The sample shows about 250,000 clones, roughly 84% of them seen only once. The sample comprised PBMCs or T cells enriched from blood (not recorded which). This TCR was recovered from a woman aged 45-59 years who had been exposed to COVID-19. The chain carries TRBV9 and TRBJ1-5; 9 bases align to TRBD1. CDR3 protein: CASSPGDRAEQPQHF. The CDR3 DNA follows: TGTGCCAGCAGCCCAGGGGACAGGGCAGAACAGCCCCAGCATTTT.